This entry features one T cell receptor beta chain sequence. As originally analysed: Reference gene primer amplification gave estimated nucleated cell counts. Sequencing used immunoSEQ multiplex PCR; TCRdb keeps in-frame clones, though not all of them. The DNA gave D and trimming, while V, J and clone size come from that table. The sample consists of about 360,000 clones, roughly four fifths of them appearing once. These data belong to a study of blood T cell repertoires in COVID-19. Study background: PBMCs, B-cell-depleted T cells, or T cells provided the cDNA or gDNA that made up the material.

Trimming removed 3 bases from V and 0 bases from J, with 9 bases in between. CDR1 is SNHLY and CDR2 is FYNNEI in the germline V gene. This CDR3 contains 15 residues. This TCR derives from a human donor with acute or convalescent COVID-19. The donor label of this sample is uncertain. Sequences were obtained from peripheral blood. This chain connects TRBV2 to TRBJ1-5; D gene uncertain. As DNA, the CDR3 is TGTGCCAGCAGTGATGAGAGACATAGCAATCAGCCCCAGCATTTT. Its protein is CASSDERHSNQPQHF.